This TCR beta chain was found in a study of T-cell reconstitution after alpha-beta-depleted transplantation in children. Overall study results and limits: Where alpha-beta T cells came from about two months after transplant was reportedly several hundred expanded graft clones.

As it was prepared, the TCRbeta library received unique molecular identifiers. One entry per CDR3 protein results from TCRdb running MiXCR on the PCR reads. The repertoire consists of around 580,000 distinct CDR3 sequences, with more than 20% occurring once and the leading ten covering 30% to 45%. This clonotype came up a few times. Its antigen is currently unknown. There are 13 residues in the CDR3. Germline loops: CDR1 SGHKS, CDR2 YYEKEE (reference sequence). V lost 4 bases to trimming and J lost 6 bases, with 11 bases between them. The chain couples TRBV5-5 to TRBJ2-4, with D unclear. The starting material was PBMCs, obtained before TCRalphabeta/CD19-depleted stem cell transplant. This sequence was found in a boy under two years old with Wiskott-Aldrich syndrome, due to receive a stem cell transplant. The CDR3, as DNA: TGTGCCAGCAGCGTTCTCGGCCTAAACATTCAGTACTTC. Encoded protein: CASSVLGLNIQYF.